A single sample gave rise to the 14 T cell receptor beta chains below, sequenced in a study of T cells in localized non-small cell lung cancer. Sequenced by immunoSEQ multiplex PCR; TCRdb stores in-frame clones only, minus some. The sample holds some 37,000 clones, around 86% seen once. The sequenced sample was peripheral blood, obtained before any cancer treatment. The receptors originated from a man aged 18-55 years with stage I lung adenocarcinoma.

This chain links TRBV2 with TRBJ2-6, with D uncertain. CDR3 size: 14 residues. Germline V CDR1 and CDR2: SNHLY, FYNNEI. With 6 bases removed from V and 3 bases from J, the gap between germline ends came to 9 bases. CDR3 sequence (DNA): TGTGCCAGCAGGGTCAGTAGTGGGGCCAACGTCCTGACTTTC. This encodes CASRVSSGANVLTF.

J is TRBJ2-2 and V is TRBV5-6; possibly TRBD1 for D (6 bases). Deletions cut 7 bases from V and 1 base from J, with 17 bases between. The germline CDR1 and CDR2 sequences are SGHDT and YYEEEE. The CDR3 contains 16 residues. CDR3 protein: CASHQPGRGNTGELFF. CDR3 bases: TGTGCCAGCCACCAGCCCGGCAGGGGGAACACCGGGGAGCTGTTTTTT.

The chain links TRBV4-3 to TRBJ1-2, with TRBD1 identical over 9 bases. The germline V gene has CDR1 LGHNA and CDR2 YSLEER. Germline trimming cut 4 bases from V and 0 bases from J; bases unmatched to any gene: 3. This CDR3 contains 15 residues. The CDR3 loop reads CASSPRQGANYGYTF. CDR3 DNA: TGCGCCAGCAGCCCCCGACAGGGGGCTAACTATGGCTACACCTTC.

This sequence joins TRBV19 and TRBJ2-7; TRBD2 is a possible D gene (6 bases). The length of the CDR3 is 16 residues. The germline V gene has CDR1 LNHDA and CDR2 SQIVND (reference sequence). The ends were cut back, 5 bases at V and 6 bases at J, with 23 bases in the middle. The CDR3 spells CASSERTGLPPSEQYF. The DNA of the CDR3 is TGTGCCAGTAGTGAGAGAACGGGACTGCCGCCGAGCGAGCAGTACTTC.

The chain is built from TRBV5-6 and TRBJ1-2; weak D call: TRBD1 (6 bases). Germline V gene data show CDR1 as SGHDT and CDR2 as YYEEEE. V lost 1 base to trimming and J lost 7 bases, with 11 bases between them. The CDR3 has 13 residues. CDR3 sequence reads: CASSLFQGGGYTF. CDR3 in DNA: TGTGCCAGCAGCTTGTTCCAAGGGGGTGGCTACACCTTC.

CDR3: CASSPHDRDRHGYTF. In DNA, the CDR3 is TGTGCCAGTAGTCCTCACGACCGGGACAGGCATGGCTACACCTTC. The chain uses TRBV19 and TRBJ1-2, with 8 bases fitting TRBD1. The trim removed 5 bases at V and 6 bases at J, leaving 11 bases unmatched. The CDR3 is 15 residues long. The germline gives CDR1 LNHDA, CDR2 SQIVND (reference sequence).

This sequence joins TRBV5-1 and TRBJ2-5; 8 nucleotides agree with TRBD1. The CDR3 totals 14 residues. Germline CDR1 and CDR2: SGHRS and YFSETQ. Trimming cost V 4 bases and J 5 bases; bases outside gene matches: 7. In nucleotides, the CDR3 is TGCGCCAGCAGCCCGGGACAGGTTGGGGAGACCCAGTACTTC. Encoded protein: CASSPGQVGETQYF.

The CDR3, as DNA: TGTGCCAGCAGTGAAGCTAGAGGTACCGTCTCTGGAAACACCATATATTTT. The encoded protein is CASSEARGTVSGNTIYF. The genes are TRBV6-1 and TRBJ1-3; D is unresolved. The germline CDR1 and CDR2 sequences are MNHNS and SASEGT. The CDR3 extends over 17 amino acids. V gave up 0 bases and J gave up 0 bases, with 12 bases separating them.

The rearrangement uses TRBV19 and TRBJ2-1, with TRBD1 as a possible D gene (5 bases). Germline V lookup: CDR1 LNHDA, CDR2 SQIVND (reference sequence). With 4 bases removed from V and 6 bases from J, the gap between germline ends came to 16 bases. There are 15 residues in the CDR3. The CDR3: CASSTTANPSNEQFF. The CDR3 DNA is TGTGCCAGTAGTACGACAGCCAACCCCAGCAATGAGCAGTTCTTC.

The chain employs TRBV7-3 and TRBJ2-1; a weak D match, TRBD1 (5 bases). The CDR3 length is 15 residues. Trimming cost V 5 bases and J 5 bases, with 16 bases left between them. In germline, CDR1 is SGHTA, CDR2 FQGTGA. CDR3 protein: CASSRDSSPNNEQFF. The CDR3 bases are TGTGCCAGCAGCAGAGACAGTAGCCCGAACAATGAGCAGTTCTTC.

The J gene is TRBJ2-2, the V gene TRBV19; D is possibly TRBD1 (5 bases). Germline V lookup: CDR1 LNHDA, CDR2 SQIVND (reference sequence). The CDR3 runs 16 residues. Trimming cost V 1 base and J 4 bases, with 13 bases left between them. The DNA of the CDR3 is TGTGCCAGTAGTATAGGTCAGGGAATAAGCACCGGGGAGCTGTTTTTT. It yields the protein CASSIGQGISTGELFF.

V and J are TRBV11-2 and TRBJ2-2; no firm D call. The CDR3 is made up of 14 amino acids. From germline, CDR1 is SGHAT and CDR2 FQNNGV. The V end lost 6 bases, the J end lost 0 bases, and 8 bases lay between the germline ends. The CDR3 DNA reads as TGTGCCAGCAGTCACAACTCGAACACCGGGGAGCTGTTTTTT. This codes for CASSHNSNTGELFF.

The CDR3 sequence is CASKDSSGNTIYF. DNA of the CDR3: TGCGCCAGCAAGGACAGCTCTGGAAACACCATATATTTT. The J gene is TRBJ1-3, the V gene TRBV5-1; possible D gene TRBD1, 6 bases. V gave up 6 bases and J gave up 0 bases, with 7 bases separating them. The CDR3 covers 13 residues. From germline, CDR1 is SGHRS and CDR2 YFSETQ.

This chain joins TRBV6-6 and TRBJ2-7, with a weak D call TRBD2 (6 bases). CDR3 length: 13 amino acids. The germline V gene has CDR1 MNHNY and CDR2 SVGAGI (reference sequence). Trimming pared 2 bases from V and 3 bases from J, leaving 8 bases between. Written as DNA, the CDR3 is TGTGCCAGCAGTTACGCCGGGGGCTACGAGCAGTACTTC. It is translated as CASSYAGGYEQYF.